This T cell receptor (beta chain) is from a study of blood T cell repertoires in COVID-19. Whole-study context: From the United States, Italy and Spain came samples of acute and convalescent COVID-19.

Original methodology: Quantification of nucleated cells was approximated via reference gene primer amplification. Assay: immunoSEQ multiplex PCR; the TCRdb copy retains only in-frame clones and omits some. That table is the source of V, J and clone size, and D and trimming were worked out from the DNA. Of 500,000 to 600,000 clones listed, around nine tenths are singletons. CDR3 length: 13 residues. Between the trimmed V and J ends, which lost 6 bases and 4 bases, there was a span of 7 bases. The V and J genes are TRBV12-3 or TRBV12-4 and TRBJ2-6; D is undetermined. The source material was peripheral blood. The TCR was taken from a woman between 45 and 60 years old with COVID-19, enrolled during active disease. Written as DNA, the CDR3 is TGTGCCAGCAGCCCCGGGGGGGCCAACGTCCTGACTTTC. This translates into CASSPGGANVLTF.